This T cell receptor (beta chain) was identified during a study of blood T cell repertoires in COVID-19. Turning to the study itself: Acute-phase and convalescent COVID-19 samples originated in the United States, Italy and Spain. From T cells, B-cell-depleted T cells, or PBMCs came the material, which was cDNA or gDNA.

Per the study methods: Amplified reference gene primers provided the basis for estimating nucleated cell counts. Profiling relied on immunoSEQ multiplex PCR, and the TCRdb table lists in-frame clones only, not all of them. The D gene and trimming were derived from the DNA, and the V and J assignments and clone size from that table. The profile covers about 130,000 clones, with around 83% appearing a single time and 3.2% taken by the ten largest. Sample: peripheral blood. This TCR was sampled from a woman older than 75 with COVID-19, enrolled during active disease.

The DNA of the CDR3 is TGTGCCAGCAGCCCTCAGGATAGGTCCTATAATTCACCCCTCCACTTT. Protein sequence: CASSPQDRSYNSPLHF. This chain links TRBV7-2 with TRBJ1-6, with D hard to call. Trimming removed 5 bases at V and 1 base at J, with 12 bases between. Germline values: CDR1 SGHTA, CDR2 FQGNSA. CDR3 size: 16 residues.